This T cell receptor beta chain was captured in a study of blood T cell repertoires in COVID-19. Background on the study: The United States, Italy and Spain provided the acute and convalescent COVID-19 samples. T cells, B-cell-depleted T cells, or PBMCs provided the cDNA or gDNA that served as material.

Germline V CDR1 and CDR2: LNHDA, SQIVND (reference sequence). Deletions cut 6 bases from V and 0 bases from J, with 8 bases between. CDR3 length equals 14 residues. Study processing details: Amplification from reference gene primers served as the basis for estimated nucleated cell counts. Only in-frame clones appear in the TCRdb table, and some are missing; sequencing was by immunoSEQ multiplex PCR. The DNA was the basis for D and trimming; V, J and clone size are from that table. The sample holds 65,000 or so clones, roughly 90% seen once. The V call is TRBV19, the J call TRBJ1-4; weak D call: TRBD1 (5 bases). Sequencing was done on a sample of peripheral blood. The clonotype was recovered from a man aged 60 to 69 with acute or convalescent COVID-19. CDR3 sequence: CASRTQATNEKLFF. The DNA of the CDR3 is TGTGCCAGTAGGACACAGGCAACTAATGAAAAACTGTTTTTT.